The rows below give T cell receptor beta chains drawn from one sample of a study of vaccination and CD4 T cells after COVID-19. One entry per CDR3 protein results from TCRdb running MiXCR on the PCR reads. This table has around 19,000 distinct CDR3 sequences, approximately 50% appearing once. Their antigens are not known. Sequencing was carried out using CD4+ T cells from blood, cultured in vitro. The source is a human donor who had recovered from COVID-19. The CDR3 runs from the conserved cysteine through the conserved F or W. The D gene is left open where the match is weak. Clone size appears in some rows only: once, few, many, or a class for an expanded clone.

d_call	clone_size	cdr3_length	v_call	j_call	cdr3_aa	cdr3_nt
TRBD2	.	19	TRBV6-1	TRBJ2-7	CASSERGGSGGRRSGEQYF	TGTGCCAGCAGTGAAAGGGGGGGGAGCGGGGGCCGCCGATCGGGCGAGCAGTACTTC
TRBD1	.	15	TRBV5-1	TRBJ1-1	CASSPIQGGNTEAFF	TGCGCCAGCAGCCCGATACAGGGGGGGAACACTGAAGCTTTCTTT
.	.	12	TRBV19	TRBJ1-5	CASSIWNQPQHF	TGTGCCAGTAGTATATGGAATCAGCCCCAGCATTTT
.	.	13	TRBV7-3	TRBJ1-1	CASSTRENTEAFF	TGTGCCAGCAGCACCAGGGAGAACACTGAAGCTTTCTTT
.	once	11	TRBV24-1	TRBJ2-3	CATSDLGWQYF	TGTGCCACCAGTGATTTAGGGTGGCAGTATTTT
.	.	14	TRBV7-8	TRBJ2-1	CASSLEASYVEQFF	TGTGCCAGCAGCTTAGAGGCTAGCTACGTTGAGCAGTTCTTC
.	.	14	TRBV6-5	TRBJ1-5	CASSYQGPSEPQHF	TGTGCCAGCAGTTACCAGGGCCCCTCGGAACCCCAGCATTTT
TRBD2	.	15	TRBV5-1	TRBJ2-5	CASSLRGGPQETQYF	TGCGCCAGCAGCTTGCGGGGGGGCCCACAAGAGACCCAGTACTTC
.	.	13	TRBV28	TRBJ1-6	CASSLIRDSPLHF	TGTGCCAGCAGTTTAATTCGGGATTCACCCCTCCACTTT
TRBD1	.	14	TRBV24-1	TRBJ2-3	CATRDRVHEDTQYF	TGTGCCACCAGGGACAGGGTTCACGAAGATACGCAGTATTTT
.	few	14	TRBV6-5	TRBJ1-2	CASSYSPGLYGYTF	TGTGCCAGCAGTTACTCCCCTGGTCTCTATGGCTACACCTTC
TRBD1	medium-sized	17	TRBV27	TRBJ1-6	CASAAEGRGLDNSPLHF	TGTGCCAGCGCGGCTGAGGGCAGGGGGCTTGATAATTCACCCCTCCACTTT
.	.	16	TRBV4-1	TRBJ2-5	CASSQGIQLQAETQYF	TGCGCCAGCAGCCAAGGGATCCAACTCCAGGCGGAGACCCAGTACTTC
TRBD2	few	18	TRBV20-1	TRBJ2-2	CSAREKGLAGIFTGELFF	TGCAGTGCTAGAGAGAAGGGGCTAGCGGGGATTTTCACCGGGGAGCTGTTTTTT
.	.	16	TRBV6-1	TRBJ1-6	CASSDGKGQNNSPLHF	TGTGCCAGCAGTGATGGGAAGGGGCAGAATAATTCACCCCTCCACTTT
TRBD1	.	18	TRBV19	TRBJ1-5	CASSIRDRGLSSNQPQHF	TGTGCCAGTAGTATTAGGGACAGGGGGCTGTCTAGCAATCAGCCCCAGCATTTT
.	.	13	TRBV19	TRBJ1-1	CASRTDSPNEAFF	TGTGCCAGTAGAACCGACAGTCCCAACGAAGCTTTCTTT
.	once	12	TRBV27	TRBJ1-2	CASSLQGYGYTF	TGTGCCAGCAGTTTACAGGGCTATGGCTACACCTTC
.	once	18	TRBV10-2	TRBJ1-6	CASSESRRTRNYNSPLHF	TGCGCCAGCAGTGAGTCACGCAGGACAAGGAACTATAATTCACCCCTCCACTTT
.	few	13	TRBV12-3/TRBV12-4	TRBJ2-3	CASSFFQQDTQYF	TGTGCCAGCAGTTTCTTTCAACAAGATACGCAGTATTTT
.	few	14	TRBV7-9	TRBJ1-2	CASSATGGAHGYTF	TGTGCCAGCAGCGCGACGGGCGGGGCCCATGGCTACACCTTC
.	.	14	TRBV7-2	TRBJ2-7	CASSLGIQGGEQYF	TGTGCCAGCAGCTTGGGTATACAGGGAGGTGAGCAGTACTTC
.	.	12	TRBV20-1	TRBJ2-3	CSARRDTDTQYF	TGCAGTGCTAGGAGGGACACAGATACGCAGTATTTT
.	.	13	TRBV20-1	TRBJ1-2	CSARETENYGYTF	TGCAGTGCTAGAGAGACAGAGAACTATGGCTACACCTTC
.	.	15	TRBV11-3	TRBJ1-2	CASSLVGRGGHGYTF	TGTGCCAGCAGCTTAGTGGGCAGGGGCGGACATGGCTACACCTTC
TRBD1	.	13	TRBV19	TRBJ1-5	CASSLQGNRPQHF	TGTGCCAGTAGTTTACAGGGGAATCGGCCCCAGCATTTT
TRBD2	few	15	TRBV11-2	TRBJ2-1	CASSFGLAVYNEQFF	TGTGCCAGCAGTTTTGGACTAGCGGTATACAATGAGCAGTTCTTC
.	few	16	TRBV15	TRBJ1-5	CATSPQGQAGNQPQHF	TGTGCCACCAGCCCCCAGGGCCAGGCCGGTAATCAGCCCCAGCATTTT
.	.	14	TRBV7-6	TRBJ1-2	CASSPGGGSAGYTF	TGTGCCAGCAGCCCGGGGGGGGGCTCCGCTGGCTACACCTTC
TRBD2	few	17	TRBV6-5	TRBJ2-1	CASSYEFRASGRNEQFF	TGTGCCAGCAGTTACGAGTTTCGGGCTAGCGGGAGGAATGAGCAGTTCTTC
.	.	14	TRBV28	TRBJ2-3	CARQAGGYTDTQYF	TGTGCCAGGCAAGCAGGGGGGTACACAGATACGCAGTATTTT
.	.	13	TRBV9	TRBJ1-2	CASSVAQNYGYTF	TGTGCCAGCAGCGTAGCACAGAACTATGGCTACACCTTC
.	.	12	TRBV20-1	TRBJ2-7	CSASTVSYEQYF	TGCAGTGCTAGTACTGTTTCCTACGAGCAGTACTTC
TRBD1	.	14	TRBV19	TRBJ2-7	CASSISRGPYEQYF	TGTGCCAGTAGTATCTCCAGGGGGCCCTACGAGCAGTACTTC
.	.	12	TRBV12-3/TRBV12-4	TRBJ1-2	CASSMTAYGYTF	TGTGCCAGCAGCATGACAGCCTATGGCTACACCTTC
TRBD2	.	20	TRBV4-2	TRBJ2-3	CASSQVWRPGLAGVPDTQYF	TGTGCCAGCAGCCAAGTTTGGAGACCGGGACTAGCGGGAGTTCCAGATACGCAGTATTTT
.	.	14	TRBV28	TRBJ1-1	CASPGRGLNTEAFF	TGTGCCAGCCCTGGAAGGGGCTTGAACACTGAAGCTTTCTTT
.	few	14	TRBV6-2/TRBV6-3	TRBJ2-1	CASSYYGPYNEQFF	TGTGCCAGCAGTTACTATGGCCCATACAATGAGCAGTTCTTC
.	.	13	TRBV11-2	TRBJ1-2	CAGSPGWGPGGTF	TGTGCCGGCAGCCCGGGGTGGGGGCCCGGAGGGACCTTC
TRBD2	.	16	TRBV20-1	TRBJ2-1	CSYPAVAGAGIPEQFF	TGCAGTTACCCGGCGGTAGCGGGGGCGGGAATTCCAGAGCAGTTCTTC
.	.	16	TRBV5-1	TRBJ1-6	CASSYLEGSYNSPLHF	TGCGCCAGCAGCTATCTGGAAGGCTCCTATAATTCACCCCTCCACTTT